The rows below give T cell receptor beta chains drawn from one sample of a study of a mutant IDH1 vaccine in newly diagnosed glioma. Clones were read by immunoSEQ multiplex PCR, and TCRdb kept only the in-frame ones, dropping some. This sample carries more than 45,000 clones, 85% to 90% of them seen once, and the ten largest clones take roughly 5%. Antigen specificity for these receptors is unknown. The specimen comprised PBMCs, sampled from a glioma patient whose treatment included an IDH1 peptide vaccine. These receptors all stem from a woman between 40 and 50 years old with glioma. CDR3s include the opening cysteine and the closing phenylalanine or tryptophan. Fields, in order: J gene, V gene, clone size, D gene, CDR3 protein, CDR3 DNA. The D gene is left open where the match is weak. Some rows have no size entry. The others give once, few or many, or a class for an expanded clone.

TRBJ2-7 | TRBV2 | - | - | CASGKSGLTYEQYF | TGTGCCAGCGGAAAATCGGGACTCACGTACGAGCAGTACTTC
TRBJ2-2 | TRBV21-1 | - | - | CASSNEGARPGELFF | TGTGCCAGCAGCAACGAGGGGGCGCGCCCCGGGGAGCTGTTTTTT
TRBJ1-1 | TRBV7-2 | - | - | CASSLSREAEAFF | TGTGCCAGCAGCTTAAGTAGAGAGGCTGAAGCTTTCTTT
TRBJ1-2 | TRBV7-8 | - | - | CASSLAATGGYGYTF | TGTGCCAGCAGCTTAGCGGCGACGGGGGGCTATGGCTACACCTTC
TRBJ2-1 | TRBV6-6 | - | TRBD2 | CASRAGVAYNEQFF | TGTGCCAGCAGAGCGGGAGTAGCGTACAATGAGCAGTTCTTC
TRBJ2-2 | TRBV6-5 | - | - | CASQLAGAGELFF | TGTGCCAGCCAGTTGGCGGGCGCCGGGGAGCTGTTTTTT
TRBJ2-7 | TRBV30 | - | - | CAWSVRGALYEQYF | TGTGCCTGGAGTGTACGGGGGGCGCTCTACGAGCAGTACTTC
TRBJ2-7 | TRBV6-5 | - | TRBD1 | CASSIDRASYEQYF | TGTGCCAGCAGTATTGACAGGGCCTCCTACGAGCAGTACTTC
TRBJ2-7 | TRBV2 | - | - | CASSGLGAPGYEQYF | TGTGCCAGCAGTGGCCTGGGGGCCCCTGGGTACGAGCAGTACTTC
TRBJ2-2 | TRBV25-1 | - | - | CASSGASPTNTGELFF | TGTGCCAGCAGTGGGGCTTCGCCGACCAACACCGGGGAGCTGTTTTTT
TRBJ1-5 | TRBV7-8 | few | - | CASSSTSGVQPQHF | TGTGCCAGCAGCTCGACATCAGGGGTTCAGCCCCAGCATTTT
TRBJ2-1 | TRBV2 | - | - | CATKGGSYNEQFF | TGTGCCACAAAGGGGGGTTCCTACAATGAGCAGTTCTTC
TRBJ1-6 | TRBV7-9 | - | - | CASSFLAPSPLHF | TGTGCCAGCAGCTTTTTGGCTCCCTCACCCCTCCACTTT
TRBJ2-6 | TRBV7-2 | - | - | CASSFPSGANVLTF | TGTGCCAGCAGCTTCCCCTCTGGGGCCAACGTCCTGACTTTC
TRBJ2-1 | TRBV14 | - | TRBD2 | CASSHRPSGYQMTQFF | TGTGCCAGCAGCCATAGGCCTAGCGGGTATCAAATGACGCAGTTCTTC
TRBJ1-2 | TRBV7-9 | - | - | CASSPGVGPESSYGYTF | TGTGCCAGCAGCCCTGGTGTTGGGCCGGAGAGTTCCTATGGCTACACCTTC
TRBJ2-7 | TRBV18 | - | TRBD2 | CASSPRRTGTSGTAYEQYF | TGTGCCAGCTCACCCAGGCGGACAGGGACTAGCGGTACAGCCTACGAGCAGTACTTC
TRBJ1-4 | TRBV4-1 | - | - | CASSQRIVFSDEKLFF | TGCGCCAGCAGCCAAAGGATTGTCTTCTCGGATGAAAAACTGTTTTTT
TRBJ1-2 | TRBV5-4 | few | - | CASGPQGFYGYTF | TGTGCCAGCGGACCTCAGGGATTCTATGGCTACACCTTC
TRBJ2-3 | TRBV4-2 | once | - | CASSPRGGTLDTQYF | TGTGCCAGCAGCCCCAGGGGGGGAACTCTGGATACGCAGTATTTT
TRBJ2-3 | TRBV4-1 | - | - | CASSQPGRGTDTQYF | TGCGCCAGCAGCCAACCGGGAAGGGGGACAGATACGCAGTATTTT
TRBJ2-7 | TRBV19 | - | TRBD2 | CASSIISSGRNEQYF | TGTGCCAGTAGTATCATCTCAAGCGGGAGGAACGAGCAGTACTTC
TRBJ1-1 | TRBV19 | - | - | CASSIDGDTKNTEAFF | TGTGCCAGTAGTATAGATGGGGACACGAAGAACACTGAAGCTTTCTTT
TRBJ2-3 | TRBV4-3 | - | TRBD2 | CASSPEAAGGGDTQYF | TGCGCCAGCAGCCCGGAGGCAGCGGGGGGGGGAGATACGCAGTATTTT
TRBJ1-6 | TRBV4-1 | - | - | CASSQDWDYNSPLHF | TGCGCCAGCAGCCAAGATTGGGACTATAATTCACCCCTCCACTTT
TRBJ2-7 | TRBV30 | - | TRBD1 | CAHGQGEWYEQYF | TGTGCCCATGGACAGGGAGAATGGTACGAGCAGTACTTC
TRBJ1-5 | TRBV29-1 | - | - | CSVGGGGGQPQHF | TGCAGCGTTGGGGGAGGTGGTGGTCAGCCCCAGCATTTT
TRBJ2-3 | TRBV2 | - | TRBD2 | CASSLRLAGADTQYF | TGTGCCAGCAGCCTTCGGCTAGCGGGAGCAGATACGCAGTATTTT
TRBJ2-7 | TRBV2 | - | TRBD1 | CASTGTGYDEQYF | TGTGCCAGCACCGGGACAGGGTACGACGAGCAGTACTTC
TRBJ2-2 | TRBV15 | - | TRBD2 | CATRKAGGYTGELFF | TGTGCCACCAGGAAGGCGGGAGGGTACACCGGGGAGCTGTTTTTT
TRBJ2-2 | TRBV6-5 | - | - | CASYQGGTGELFF | TGTGCCAGCTACCAGGGGGGAACCGGGGAGCTGTTTTTT
TRBJ2-7 | TRBV7-8 | - | - | CASSLAGDTYEQYF | TGTGCCAGCAGCTTAGCGGGGGACACCTACGAGCAGTACTTC
TRBJ1-1 | TRBV6-6 | - | TRBD1 | CASSSDRVTEAFF | TGTGCCAGCAGTTCCGACAGGGTCACTGAAGCTTTCTTT
TRBJ2-3 | TRBV5-6 | - | - | CASSLGGNTQYF | TGTGCCAGCAGCTTGGGGGGGAATACGCAGTATTTT
TRBJ2-7 | TRBV13 | - | - | CASSLGLQGNSEQYF | TGTGCCAGCAGCTTAGGCCTTCAGGGGAATTCTGAGCAGTACTTC
TRBJ2-2 | TRBV5-4 | - | - | CASSLGGEYTGELFF | TGTGCCAGCAGCTTGGGCGGAGAGTACACCGGGGAGCTGTTTTTT
TRBJ2-3 | TRBV6-4 | - | - | CASNARGSQGTQYF | TGTGCCAGCAATGCAAGGGGGTCCCAAGGTACGCAGTATTTT
TRBJ2-7 | TRBV5-8 | - | - | CASRPWTLSYEQYF | TGTGCCAGCAGGCCGTGGACGCTATCCTACGAGCAGTACTTC
TRBJ1-6 | TRBV6-1 | - | - | CASSEPGSYNSPLHF | TGTGCCAGCAGTGAACCGGGCTCCTATAATTCACCCCTCCACTTT
TRBJ1-1 | TRBV6-5 | once | - | CASSYRIRTGEAFF | TGTGCCAGCAGTTACCGGATTAGGACGGGAGAAGCTTTCTTT
TRBJ1-1 | TRBV4-1 | few | - | CASSQGSEAFF | TGCGCCAGCAGCCAAGGTTCTGAAGCTTTCTTT
TRBJ2-5 | TRBV11-2 | - | TRBD2 | CASSSLGRGVQETQYF | TGTGCCAGCAGCTCCCTTGGCCGGGGGGTACAAGAGACCCAGTACTTC
TRBJ1-2 | TRBV5-4 | - | - | CASSFGQGMDGYTF | TGTGCCAGCAGCTTCGGCCAGGGAATGGACGGCTACACCTTC
TRBJ2-1 | TRBV27 | - | - | CASSLGLVFGEQFF | TGTGCCAGCAGCCTGGGGCTAGTATTCGGTGAGCAGTTCTTC
TRBJ2-7 | TRBV29-1 | - | - | CSVGPQSFYEQYF | TGCAGCGTTGGACCACAGAGTTTCTACGAGCAGTACTTC
TRBJ2-5 | TRBV25-1 | once | - | CASSGRVETQYF | TGTGCCAGCAGTGGCCGGGTGGAGACCCAGTACTTC
TRBJ2-2 | TRBV5-1 | - | - | CASSLTGGSVNGELFF | TGCGCCAGCAGCTTAACGGGTGGGAGCGTGAACGGGGAGCTGTTTTTT
TRBJ2-4 | TRBV5-1 | - | TRBD1 | CASSLGDSDIQYF | TGCGCCAGCAGCTTGGGGGACAGCGACATTCAGTACTTC
TRBJ1-1 | TRBV4-1 | - | - | CASSQAGAILRNTEAFF | TGCGCCAGCAGCCAAGCAGGGGCAATTCTGAGGAACACTGAAGCTTTCTTT
TRBJ2-7 | TRBV15 | - | TRBD1 | CATTTNRGVGNEQYF | TGTGCCACCACTACGAACAGGGGAGTGGGGAACGAGCAGTACTTC
TRBJ2-1 | TRBV7-2 | - | - | CASSTQGFSYNEQFF | TGTGCCAGCAGCACTCAGGGTTTCTCCTACAATGAGCAGTTCTTC
TRBJ2-3 | TRBV29-1 | - | - | CSVALTRRTDTQYF | TGCAGCGTCGCCTTGACCCGAAGGACAGATACGCAGTATTTT
TRBJ2-1 | TRBV6-5 | once | TRBD1 | CASSNRQGAYNEQFF | TGTGCCAGCAGTAACCGACAGGGAGCCTACAATGAGCAGTTCTTC
TRBJ2-3 | TRBV19 | - | TRBD2 | CASRKRGSTDTQYF | TGTGCCAGTAGGAAGCGGGGGAGCACAGATACGCAGTATTTT
TRBJ1-2 | TRBV14 | once | - | CASSQVTGGYTF | TGTGCCAGCAGCCAAGTGACAGGCGGCTACACCTTC